The clone carrying this TCR beta chain showed up many times. Its specificity is unknown. Patients aged 18 to 65 had newly diagnosed hyperthyroidism of under 2 months' duration. The sample originates from a study of T cells in Graves' hyperthyroidism and ophthalmopathy. General study findings and limits: Most expanded thyroid clonotypes above 0.001 also appeared in blood.

The V end was cut by 6 bases, the J end by 4 bases, with 9 bases between. The CDR3 spans 13 residues. TCR beta CDR3 regions were amplified from RNA. HTBI primers were the set used in a first-round RT-PCR of the TCR CDR3. One entry per CDR3 protein results from TCRdb running MiXCR on the multiplex PCR reads. The sample consists of about 350,000 distinct CDR3 sequences, approximately 19% of them appearing once. The sample taken for sequencing was blood. This chain uses TRBV12-3 or TRBV12-4 with TRBJ2-2; D might be TRBD1 (6 bases). The sequence was obtained from a woman under 30 with Graves' hyperthyroidism. CDR3 DNA sequence: TGTGCCAGCAGCGGACAGAGCACCGGGGAGCTGTTTTTT. The encoded protein is CASSGQSTGELFF.